A selection of T cell receptor beta chains follows, all from one sample in a study of T cells in Graves' hyperthyroidism and ophthalmopathy. TCRdb ran MiXCR on the multiplex PCR reads and lists one entry per CDR3 protein. The repertoire consists of more than 300,000 distinct CDR3 sequences, with about 18% occurring once and the leading ten covering 40%. The sequencing input was blood. These receptors were obtained from a man aged 18-30 years with Graves' ophthalmopathy. Both conserved end residues are part of each CDR3. The D gene is left open where the match is weak.

TRBJ2-2	TRBV15	TRBD2	CATSRGFAGGNTGELFF
TRBJ1-2	TRBV28	NA	CASSLGDHGYTF
TRBJ2-3	TRBV7-9	TRBD1	CASSFLQGANTDTQYF
TRBJ2-7	TRBV10-2	NA	CASSESTGLPYEQYF
TRBJ1-1	TRBV19	NA	CASSMVGGGTEAFF
TRBJ1-1	TRBV7-2	NA	CASSNYGVNTEAFF
TRBJ1-1	TRBV3-1	NA	CASSQGPGAFF
TRBJ2-3	TRBV5-1	TRBD1	CASSGGQDTDTQYF
TRBJ1-5	TRBV24-1	NA	CATSESQGQPQHF
TRBJ1-1	TRBV6-1	TRBD1	CASRQNRGLTEAFF
TRBJ2-7	TRBV13	NA	CASSGSGREQYF
TRBJ2-7	TRBV20-1	TRBD1	CSAKPGQGRYEQYF
TRBJ2-1	TRBV6-5	NA	CASSYPNRVGNEQFF
TRBJ1-5	TRBV15	NA	CATSRDGGTPRHF
TRBJ1-5	TRBV20-1	NA	CSARVENNNQPQHF
TRBJ1-6	TRBV2	NA	CASSEDRRNSPLHF
TRBJ1-2	TRBV9	NA	CASSAGTTNYGYTF
TRBJ2-7	TRBV18	NA	CASSPPGRGDVGEQYF
TRBJ1-2	TRBV11-2	NA	CASSQQQGSYYGYTF
TRBJ2-1	TRBV3-1	NA	CASSHPKTGVNEQFF
TRBJ1-5	TRBV20-1	NA	CSARVADNQPQHF
TRBJ2-7	TRBV7-3	NA	CASSFGDYRDEQYF
TRBJ2-5	TRBV2	NA	CASSVDGLQETQYF
TRBJ1-6	TRBV28	TRBD1	CASIGVGQGYSSYNSPLHF
TRBJ1-1	TRBV6-1	NA	CASSEDPYTEAFF
TRBJ1-1	TRBV11-2	NA	CASSPPGRSNTEAFF
TRBJ1-2	TRBV12-3/TRBV12-4	NA	CASSFSDANYGYTF
TRBJ1-5	TRBV19	NA	CASSIKGVGNQPQHF
TRBJ1-2	TRBV6-1	TRBD1	CASSEVRGHGYTF
TRBJ2-5	TRBV12-3/TRBV12-4	TRBD2	CASSLARAGGPMEETQYF
TRBJ2-1	TRBV2	NA	CASTSYNEQFF
TRBJ1-4	TRBV12-3/TRBV12-4	NA	CASSLVGASGEKLFF
TRBJ1-5	TRBV19	TRBD1	CASSAGTGHNQPQHF
TRBJ2-7	TRBV2	NA	CASSAARSSYEQYF
TRBJ1-2	TRBV12-3/TRBV12-4	TRBD1	CASSYGTDYSYSPGGYTF
TRBJ1-5	TRBV27	NA	CASSFQTGIQPQHF
TRBJ1-3	TRBV6-1	NA	CASRPLSGNTTYF
TRBJ1-3	TRBV18	NA	CASSPRGDGNTIYF
TRBJ1-1	TRBV5-1	NA	CASSLAGRDATEAFF
TRBJ2-5	TRBV19	TRBD1	CASSKTGGAETQYF